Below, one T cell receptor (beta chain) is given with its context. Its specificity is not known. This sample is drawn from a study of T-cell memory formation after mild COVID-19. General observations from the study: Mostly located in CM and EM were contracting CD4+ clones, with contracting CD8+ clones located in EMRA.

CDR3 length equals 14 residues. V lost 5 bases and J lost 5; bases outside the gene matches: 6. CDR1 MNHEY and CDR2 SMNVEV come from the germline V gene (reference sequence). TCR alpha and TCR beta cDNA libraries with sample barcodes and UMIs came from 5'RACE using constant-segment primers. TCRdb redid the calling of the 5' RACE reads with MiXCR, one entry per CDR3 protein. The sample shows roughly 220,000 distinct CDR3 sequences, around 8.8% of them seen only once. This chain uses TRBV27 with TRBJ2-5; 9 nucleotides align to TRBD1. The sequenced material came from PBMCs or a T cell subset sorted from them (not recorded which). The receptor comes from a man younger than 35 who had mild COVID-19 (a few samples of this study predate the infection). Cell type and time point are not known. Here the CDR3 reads CASSIGQGMETQYF. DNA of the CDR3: TGTGCCAGCAGTATAGGACAGGGGATGGAGACCCAGTACTTC.